The 6 T cell receptor beta chains below all came from one sample that was sequenced in a study of cytomegalovirus exposure and HLA in healthy donors. This PCR relied on a set of 60 Vbeta primers and 13 Jbeta primers. The repertoire was sequenced with immunoSEQ multiplex PCR; TCRdb's copy has only in-frame clones and lacks some. Among approximately 190,000 clones listed, 70% to 85% were seen once. The material sequenced was PBMCs. The receptors stem from a boy between 2 and 15 years old in good health and CMV-seronegative.

J is TRBJ2-2 and V is TRBV5-4; 9 positions agree with TRBD1. Germline lookup yields CDR1 SGHNT and CDR2 YYREEE (reference sequence). The CDR3 extends over 15 amino acids. The V and J ends lost 4 bases and 6 bases, in that order; junction bases with no gene match: 7. As DNA, the CDR3 is TGTGCCAGCAGCACACCGGGACAGGGTGCCGGGGAGCTGTTTTTT. It specifies CASSTPGQGAGELFF.

This chain connects TRBV7-8 to TRBJ2-3, with TRBD1 as a possible D gene (6 bases). V was cut by 5 bases and J by 7 bases, with 19 bases left in between. This CDR3 comprises 15 residues. CDR1 and CDR2 from the germline V gene are SGHVS and FQNEAQ. The CDR3 here is CASSHNGQSVNTQYF. The CDR3 coding sequence is TGTGCCAGCAGCCATAACGGACAGTCTGTTAATACGCAGTATTTT.

The V and J genes are TRBV6-5 and TRBJ1-2; the D gene is possibly TRBD1 (6 bases). This CDR3 contains 16 residues. V dropped 0 bases and J dropped 0 bases, with 11 bases sitting between them. The germline V gene has CDR1 MNHEY and CDR2 SVGAGI. The CDR3 DNA sequence: TGTGCCAGCAGTTACTCGATCAACAGGGCTAACTATGGCTACACCTTC. Amino acids: CASSYSINRANYGYTF.

CDR3 sequence (DNA): TGTGCCAGCGTAGCGGGGACCTACACAGATACGCAGTATTTT. It is translated as CASVAGTYTDTQYF. The chain carries TRBV2 and TRBJ2-3; 8 bases are a match to TRBD2. The CDR3 is made up of 14 amino acids. CDR1 is SNHLY, CDR2 FYNNEI, per germline. Trimming removed 8 bases from V and 2 bases from J; junction bases left unmatched: 6.

The CDR3 loop reads CASSGGRDYGYTF. The DNA of the CDR3 is TGTGCCAGCAGTGGGGGGCGGGACTATGGCTACACCTTC. The rearrangement links TRBV2 to TRBJ1-2, with TRBD1 as a possible D gene (6 bases). The ends were cut back, 4 bases at V and 3 bases at J, with 9 bases in the middle. Germline values: CDR1 SNHLY, CDR2 FYNNEI. The CDR3 is 13 amino acids.

This chain connects TRBV9 to TRBJ2-6; TRBD1 agrees at 9 bases. The germline V gene encodes CDR1 SGDLS and CDR2 YYNGEE. The CDR3 runs 18 residues. The trim removed 4 bases at V and 4 bases at J, leaving 12 bases unmatched. The chain's CDR3 is CASSKQGASYSGANVLTF. The DNA of the CDR3 is TGTGCCAGCAGCAAACAGGGGGCGAGCTACTCGGGGGCCAACGTCCTGACTTTC.